This T cell receptor beta chain was retrieved from a study of T cells in Graves' hyperthyroidism and ophthalmopathy. Broader study findings: Median prediction lead before ophthalmopathy onset was 5.5 to 7 months with the model.

This clonotype has at least ten counts. Its antigen is still unknown. Graves' hyperthyroidism showing no ophthalmopathy progression within 18 months was considered stable. Fresh peripheral blood, under 13 ml, was the source of the PBMCs. TCR beta CDR3 sequences were amplified from RNA transcripts. RT-PCR in the first round (using the HTBI primer set) targeted the TCR CDR3. Each CDR3 protein gets one entry after TCRdb re-called the multiplex PCR reads with MiXCR. The data contain about 510,000 distinct CDR3 sequences, about 15% of them singletons. The germline V gene has CDR1 SEHNR and CDR2 FQNEAQ (reference sequence). V was trimmed by 5 bases and J by 3 bases, leaving 19 bases between them. The CDR3 is 16 residues long.

Sequenced: blood. The clonotype originates from a woman aged 40 to 50 with Graves' hyperthyroidism. This sequence joins TRBV7-9 and TRBJ1-2; no firm D call. Here the CDR3 DNA reads TGTGCCAGCAGCCCGCCAGCCCTCCCCGCTTACTATGGCTACACCTTC. This sequence encodes CASSPPALPAYYGYTF.